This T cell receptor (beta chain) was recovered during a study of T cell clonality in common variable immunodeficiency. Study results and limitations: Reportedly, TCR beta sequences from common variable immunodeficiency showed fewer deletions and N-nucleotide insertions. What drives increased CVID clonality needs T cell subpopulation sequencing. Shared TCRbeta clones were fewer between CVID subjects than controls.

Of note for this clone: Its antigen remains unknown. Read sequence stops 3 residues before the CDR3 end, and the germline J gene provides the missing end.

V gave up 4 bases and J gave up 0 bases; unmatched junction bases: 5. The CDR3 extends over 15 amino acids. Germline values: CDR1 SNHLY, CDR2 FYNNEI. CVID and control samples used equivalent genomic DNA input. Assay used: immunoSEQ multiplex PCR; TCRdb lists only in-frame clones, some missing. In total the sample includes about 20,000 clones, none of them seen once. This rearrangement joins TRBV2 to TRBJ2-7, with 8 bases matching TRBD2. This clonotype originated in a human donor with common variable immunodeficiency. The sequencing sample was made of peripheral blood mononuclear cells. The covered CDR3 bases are TGTGCCAGCAGTGCCCCGGGGGGGCTCTCCTACGAG. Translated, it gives CASSAPGGLSYE. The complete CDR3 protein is CASSAPGGLSYEQYF.